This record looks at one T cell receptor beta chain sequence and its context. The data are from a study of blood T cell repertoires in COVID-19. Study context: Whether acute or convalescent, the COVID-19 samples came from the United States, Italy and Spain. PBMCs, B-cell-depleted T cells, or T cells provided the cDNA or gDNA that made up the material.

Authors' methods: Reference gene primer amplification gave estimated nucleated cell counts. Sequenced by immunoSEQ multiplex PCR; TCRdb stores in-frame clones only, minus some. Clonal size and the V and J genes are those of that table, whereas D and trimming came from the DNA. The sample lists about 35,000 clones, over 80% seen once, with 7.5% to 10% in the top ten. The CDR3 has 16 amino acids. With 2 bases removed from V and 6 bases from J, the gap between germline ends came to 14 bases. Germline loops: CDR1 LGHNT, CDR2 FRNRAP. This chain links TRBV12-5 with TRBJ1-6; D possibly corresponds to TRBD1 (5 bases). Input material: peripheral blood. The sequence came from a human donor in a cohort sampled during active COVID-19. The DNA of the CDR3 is TGTGCTAGTGGTTTGAGGGGTTGGGGTTCTAATTCACCCCTCCACTTT. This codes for CASGLRGWGSNSPLHF.